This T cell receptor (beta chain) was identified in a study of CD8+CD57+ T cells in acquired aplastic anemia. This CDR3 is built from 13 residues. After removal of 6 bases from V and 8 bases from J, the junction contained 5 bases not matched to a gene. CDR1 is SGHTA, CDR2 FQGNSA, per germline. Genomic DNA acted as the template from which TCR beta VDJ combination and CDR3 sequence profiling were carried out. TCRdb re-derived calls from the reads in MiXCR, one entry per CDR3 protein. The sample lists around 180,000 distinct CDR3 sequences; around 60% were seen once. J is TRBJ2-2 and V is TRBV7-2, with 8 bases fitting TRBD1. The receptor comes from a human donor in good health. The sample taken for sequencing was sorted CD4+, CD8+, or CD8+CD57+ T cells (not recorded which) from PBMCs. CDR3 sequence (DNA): TGTGCCAGCAGGCCGACAGGGGATGGGGAGCTGTTTTTT. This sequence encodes CASRPTGDGELFF.